A single sample is the source of the 20 T cell receptor beta chains below, sequenced in a study of naive and memory T cell subsets. An equimolar mix of two oligonucleotides served as the beta constant-region primer for TRBC1 and TRBC2. Nested alpha and beta constant-region primers with the SP2 primer drove four PCR rounds on ligated cDNA. TCRdb analysed the UMI-ligation and nested PCR reads with MiXCR anew, one entry per CDR3 protein. Counted here are some 110,000 distinct CDR3 sequences, around a third occurring once; the ten biggest clones make up around 0.92%. The specimen sequenced was central memory CD4+ T cells from blood. The receptors stem from a human donor in good health.

This clonotype was detected only a few times. V is TRBV24-1 and J is TRBJ2-3; D gene uncertain. CDR3 length equals 12 residues. CDR1 and CDR2 (germline): KGHDR, SFDVKD. Deletions cut 5 bases from V and 0 bases from J, with 2 bases between. The CDR3 DNA sequence: TGTGCCACCAGTGGCAGCACAGATACGCAGTATTTT. Its protein product is CATSGSTDTQYF.

This clonotype appeared many times. This chain connects TRBV7-2 to TRBJ2-4, with no clear D. Germline CDR1 and CDR2: SGHTA and FQGNSA. This CDR3 has 16 amino acids. V shed 4 bases and J shed 0 bases, with 13 bases lying between them. The CDR3 region has the DNA TGTGCCAGCAGCTGGACCGTACAATTAGCCAAAAACATTCAGTACTTC. This translates into CASSWTVQLAKNIQYF. Drawing the rest from reference TRBV7-2 and TRBJ2-4, the complete variable domain is GAGVSQSPSNKVTEKGKDVELRCDPISGHTALYWYRQSLGQGLEFLIYFQGNSAPDKSGLPSDRFSAERTGGSVSTLTIQRTQQEDSAVYLCASSWTVQLAKNIQYFGAGTRLSVL.

In this sample, this clonotype turned up a few times. V and J are TRBV28 and TRBJ1-1; D gene uncertain. V dropped 1 base and J dropped 6 bases, with 21 bases sitting between them. Germline-derived CDR1 and CDR2 are MDHEN and SYDVKM. The CDR3 runs 17 residues. CDR3 bases: TGTGCCAGCAGTTTATTGCTGAGCCACCCCAGTAACGCTGAAGCTTTCTTT. This translates into CASSLLLSHPSNAEAFF.

The V gene is TRBV9, the J gene TRBJ2-3; D call uncertain. Deletions cut 4 bases from V and 0 bases from J, with 9 bases between. Per the germline V gene, CDR1 is SGDLS and CDR2 is YYNGEE. The CDR3 loop spans 14 amino acids. This CDR3 is CASSPMRSTDTQYF. The CDR3 region has the DNA TGTGCCAGCAGCCCGATGAGGAGCACAGATACGCAGTATTTT.

V usage is TRBV9 and J usage is TRBJ2-3; no reliable D call. The CDR3 contains 16 residues. Trimming took 2 bases from V and 2 from J, leaving 15 bases between them. Per germline, CDR1 SGDLS and CDR2 YYNGEE. CDR3: CASSVTTGFDTDTQYF. In nucleotides, the CDR3 is TGTGCCAGCAGCGTCACGACTGGCTTTGACACAGATACGCAGTATTTT.

In this sample, this clonotype turned up a few times. The V gene is TRBV11-2, the J gene TRBJ2-7; 8 bases agree with TRBD1. V gave up 1 base and J gave up 3 bases; unmatched junction bases: 5. The germline V gene has CDR1 SGHAT and CDR2 FQNNGV. The CDR3 is 15 residues long. CDR3 nucleotides: TGTGCCAGCAGCTTAGGGACAGGGTCTAGCTACGAGCAGTACTTC. Amino acid sequence: CASSLGTGSSYEQYF.

This clonotype was observed a few times. The gene calls are TRBV20-1 and TRBJ2-7, with unresolved D. Trimming took off 3 bases at V and 5 bases at J, with 11 bases between the two ends. Germline V gene data show CDR1 as DFQATT and CDR2 as SNEGSKA (reference sequence). The CDR3 spans 12 residues. The CDR3 sequence is CSASRKVHEQYF. The CDR3 nucleotides are TGCAGTGCTAGTCGAAAAGTCCACGAGCAGTACTTC.

The chain has TRBV18 and TRBJ1-6; TRBD1 matches 7 bases. Germline V CDR1 and CDR2: KGHSH, LQKENI. This CDR3 has 16 amino acids. V lost 5 bases, J lost 4 bases, and 8 bases stayed unmatched. Written as DNA, the CDR3 is TGTGCCAGCTCAACCTCACAGGGGACTTATAATTCACCCCTCCACTTT. This encodes CASSTSQGTYNSPLHF.

This sequence joins TRBV30 and TRBJ2-1, with TRBD2 matching 9 bases. Germline assignment: CDR1 GTSNPN and CDR2 SVGIG (reference sequence). The CDR3 totals 15 residues. With V trimmed by 3 bases and J by 5 bases, 8 bases remained unmatched. The CDR3 sequence is CAWSRGLAFNNEQFF. CDR3 in DNA: TGTGCCTGGAGCCGAGGACTAGCGTTCAACAATGAGCAGTTCTTC.

This clonotype was detected many times. The chain employs TRBV5-5 and TRBJ2-7, with TRBD1 as a possible D gene (7 bases). V lost 3 bases and J 2 bases, leaving 9 bases between the germline ends. The CDR3 runs to 13 residues. The germline gives CDR1 SGHKS, CDR2 YYEKEE (reference sequence). In nucleotides, the CDR3 is TGTGCCAGCAGCTCAGGGGGGACCTACGAGCAGTACTTC. It encodes CASSSGGTYEQYF.

The rearrangement joins TRBV20-1 to TRBJ2-1, with D perhaps TRBD1 or TRBD2 (5 bases each). CDR1 DFQATT and CDR2 SNEGSKA come from the germline V gene (reference sequence). V lost 8 bases, J lost 12 bases, and 20 bases lay in between. The CDR3 runs to 12 residues. The CDR3 DNA reads as TGCAGTTCTTGGGAGAAGGGGATTCGGCAGTTCTTC. It encodes CSSWEKGIRQFF.

CDR3 DNA sequence: TGTGCCAGCAGCCAAGTAACTAGCGGGAGGAGGGCTGAGCAGTTCTTC. Translated: CASSQVTSGRRAEQFF. The rearrangement joins TRBV14 to TRBJ2-1; TRBD2 matches 12 bases. V shed 1 base, J shed 9 bases, and the junction held 7 bases outside the gene matches. The CDR3 covers 16 residues. The germline V gene encodes CDR1 SGHDN and CDR2 FVKESK.

Only a few counts were recorded for this clonotype. CDR3 sequence: CASSLGAGGHEQFF. CDR3 DNA sequence: TGTGCCAGCAGCTTAGGAGCGGGGGGGCATGAGCAGTTCTTC. The genes are TRBV7-2 and TRBJ2-1; TRBD2 agrees at 10 bases. V dropped 1 base and J dropped 8; count of bases not matched to a gene: 2. The CDR3 totals 14 residues. Germline assignment: CDR1 SGHTA and CDR2 FQGNSA.

This chain joins TRBV6-4 and TRBJ2-1; D unresolved. This CDR3 comprises 15 residues. Trimming took off 1 base at V and 6 bases at J, with 13 bases between the two ends. CDR1 MRHNA and CDR2 SNTAGT come from the germline V gene. This CDR3 reads CASSDWSTPRNEQFF. The CDR3 region has the DNA TGTGCCAGCAGTGACTGGTCGACCCCACGCAATGAGCAGTTCTTC.

In DNA, the CDR3 is TGCGCCAGCAGCCAATCTTTCCGGGAGACCCAGTACTTC. Its protein is CASSQSFRETQYF. The V gene is TRBV4-3, the J gene TRBJ2-5; D remains unclear. Germline CDR1 LGHNA, CDR2 YSLEER. Between the trimmed V and J ends, which lost 2 bases and 5 bases, there was a span of 9 bases. CDR3 length: 13 residues.

This clonotype has only a few counts. The chain recombines TRBV7-6 with TRBJ2-3, with TRBD2 matching 7 bases. The V gene's germline CDR1 is SGHVS and CDR2 FNYEAQ. The CDR3 contains 17 residues. Germline trimming cut 0 bases from V and 2 bases from J; bases unmatched to any gene: 8. CDR3 loop: CASSLAILAAPTDTQYF. CDR3 in DNA: TGTGCCAGCAGCTTAGCGATCCTAGCGGCTCCCACAGATACGCAGTATTTT.

This clonotype came up a few times. This rearrangement joins TRBV5-1 to TRBJ1-1; 7 bases are shared with TRBD1. V shed 4 bases and J 5 bases; nucleotides not matched to a gene: 8. Germline CDR1 is SGHRS and CDR2 is YFSETQ. This CDR3 has 14 residues. The CDR3 here is CASSQRDSLTEAFF. CDR3 sequence (DNA): TGCGCCAGCAGCCAAAGGGACAGCCTAACTGAAGCTTTCTTT.

The DNA for the CDR3 is TGTGCCAGCAGTTTAGCGCTCAGTCGTGGGCATTTT. Translated: CASSLALSRGHF. The chain joins TRBV12-3 or TRBV12-4 to TRBJ1-5; D gene unclear. V was clipped by 0 bases and J by 15 bases, with 12 bases between them. The CDR3 has 12 amino acids.

The chain combines TRBV27 with TRBJ2-7, with TRBD1 matching 9 bases. CDR3 length: 16 amino acids. Losses at the gene ends were 5 bases for V and 1 base for J; bases not matched to a gene: 9. The germline gives CDR1 MNHEY, CDR2 SMNVEV (reference sequence). The CDR3 spells CASSPPGTGISYEQYF. The DNA for the CDR3 is TGTGCCAGCAGTCCCCCCGGGACAGGGATTTCCTACGAGCAGTACTTC.

CDR3 nucleotides: TGTGCCTGCCTGACTAGCGTGGAAGATACGCAGTATTTT. Translating it yields CACLTSVEDTQYF. The chain uses TRBV30 and TRBJ2-3; 8 nucleotides align to TRBD2. This CDR3 is built from 13 residues. The trim removed 6 bases at V and 5 bases at J, leaving 7 bases unmatched. CDR1 is GTSNPN and CDR2 is SVGIG in the germline V gene (reference sequence).